This TCR beta chain was sequenced for a study of blood T cell repertoires in COVID-19. Study overall: Acute and convalescent COVID-19 specimens originated in the United States, Italy and Spain.

The CDR3 sequence is 14 residues long. After removal of 4 bases from V and 6 bases from J, the junction contained 5 bases not matched to a gene. CDR1 and CDR2 (germline): SGHTA, FQGNSA. The age range of participants was about 18 to 90 years, with residence in more than 20 US areas. Participants' own reports of clinical history determined their cohort assignment. In the original analysis: Estimates of nucleated cell counts were drawn from the amplification of reference gene primers. This table comes from immunoSEQ multiplex PCR, and its TCRdb copy is limited to in-frame clones, with some not included. V, J and clone size were drawn from that table, and D and trimming were deduced from the DNA. Here the sample spans a few hundred thousand clones, around nine tenths being singletons.

The sequence derives from a man younger than 45 in a cohort exposed to, infected with or recovered from COVID-19 (not recorded which). Sequenced sample: PBMCs or T cells enriched from blood (not recorded which). The rearrangement uses TRBV7-2 and TRBJ2-3, with 9 bases that match TRBD1. The CDR3 bases are TGTGCCAGCAGCTATTCAACAGGGGGCGATACGCAGTATTTT. It specifies CASSYSTGGDTQYF.